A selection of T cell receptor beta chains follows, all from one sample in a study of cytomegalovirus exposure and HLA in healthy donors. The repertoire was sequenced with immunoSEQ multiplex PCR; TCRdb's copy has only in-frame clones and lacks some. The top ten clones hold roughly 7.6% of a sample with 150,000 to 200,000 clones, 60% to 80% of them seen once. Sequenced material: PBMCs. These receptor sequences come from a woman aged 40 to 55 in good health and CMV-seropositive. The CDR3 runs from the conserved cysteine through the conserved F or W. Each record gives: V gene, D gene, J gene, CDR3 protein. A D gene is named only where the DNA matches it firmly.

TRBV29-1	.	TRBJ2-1	CSVAQQDEQFF
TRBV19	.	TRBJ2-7	CASSISGSAYEQYF
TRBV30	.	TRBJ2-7	CAWSSGLSSGEQYF
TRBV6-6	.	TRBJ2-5	CASSYQGSRKVETQYF
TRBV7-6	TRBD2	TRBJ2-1	CASSYGTSGRGNEQFF
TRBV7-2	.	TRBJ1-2	CASSFVTANYGYTF
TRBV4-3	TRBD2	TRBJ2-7	CASSQGGGSYEQYF
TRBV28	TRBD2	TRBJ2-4	CASSLGGGIAKNIQYF
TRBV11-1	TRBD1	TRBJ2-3	CASSRDSEQYF
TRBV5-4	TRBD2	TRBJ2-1	CASSLSYSGRTFF
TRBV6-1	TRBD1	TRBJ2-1	CASSVRRTGVSHNEQFF
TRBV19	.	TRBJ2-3	CASSRGALSRVGTDTQYF
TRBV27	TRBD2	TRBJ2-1	CASSKTSESYNEQFF
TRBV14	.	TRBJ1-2	CASSQGVSGYTF
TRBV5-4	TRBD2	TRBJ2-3	CASSLKYSSGGTDTQYF
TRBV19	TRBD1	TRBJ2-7	CASSIEGQGYYEQYF
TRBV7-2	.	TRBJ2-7	CASSLNDRAGSYEQYF
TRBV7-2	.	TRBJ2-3	CASRPQGVVGTDTQYF
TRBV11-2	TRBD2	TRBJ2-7	CATSGVASGYEQYF
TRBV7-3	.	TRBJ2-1	CASSSSFTGSYNEQFF
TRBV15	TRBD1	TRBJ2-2	CATSPPRGSIDAGELFF
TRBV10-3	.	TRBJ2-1	CAIRDYQSSYNEQFF
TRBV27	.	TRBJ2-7	CASSQGGRGCEQYF
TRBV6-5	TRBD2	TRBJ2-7	CASSLAGVIAEQYF
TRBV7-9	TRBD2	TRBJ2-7	CASSSSLLAGEEDYEQYF
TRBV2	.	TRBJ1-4	CASSETGQWGKLFF
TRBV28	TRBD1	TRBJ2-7	CASSPPAPDRTSYEQYF
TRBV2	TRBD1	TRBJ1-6	CASRGDSLNSPLHF
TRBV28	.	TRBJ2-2	CASTVANTGELFF
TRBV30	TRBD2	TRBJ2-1	CAWSVRLAGVDEQFF
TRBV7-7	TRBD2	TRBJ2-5	CASSPFAGVGETQYF
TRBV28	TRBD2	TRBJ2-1	CATYSGGSYNEQFF
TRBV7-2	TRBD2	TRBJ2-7	CASNPSGRSSYEQYF
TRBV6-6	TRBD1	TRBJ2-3	CASSPGTGGVRDTQYF
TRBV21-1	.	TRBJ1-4	CASTRRSDRGYLNEKLFF
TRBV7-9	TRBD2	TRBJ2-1	CSSSLSGRATDEQFF